This is a list of T cell receptor beta chains from one sample in a study of blood T cell repertoires in COVID-19. Profiled with immunoSEQ multiplex PCR; TCRdb holds only in-frame clones, not every one. The sample consists of about 69,000 clones, 65% to 90% of them appearing once. The sample comprised peripheral blood. These receptors came from an elderly man with acute or convalescent COVID-19. Both conserved end residues are part of each CDR3. D genes are given only for firm matches. Part of the rows lack a size; the others show once, few, many or a class for expanded clones.

V gene	clone size	D gene	J gene	CDR3 protein	CDR3 DNA
TRBV7-6	NA	TRBD1	TRBJ2-3	CASSSIDRGGGDTQYF	TGTGCCAGCAGCTCCATCGACAGGGGGGGAGGAGATACGCAGTATTTT
TRBV2	few	TRBD2	TRBJ2-7	CASSPERLGLADEQYF	TGTGCCAGCAGTCCCGAGCGATTGGGACTAGCGGACGAGCAGTACTTC
TRBV11-3	NA	NA	TRBJ2-1	CASSSGGVLSSNEQFF	TGTGCCAGCAGCTCCGGGGGAGTCTTGTCTAGCAATGAGCAGTTCTTC
TRBV7-2	NA	NA	TRBJ1-1	CASSLGGGPAFF	TGTGCCAGCAGCTTAGGTGGTGGGCCGGCTTTCTTT
TRBV27	NA	TRBD2	TRBJ2-7	CASSLLLAGSYEQYF	TGTGCCAGCAGTTTGCTCTTAGCGGGCTCCTACGAGCAGTACTTC
TRBV10-3	NA	NA	TRBJ2-3	CAISAGDSTDTQYF	TGTGCCATCAGTGCCGGGGATAGCACAGATACGCAGTATTTT
TRBV30	NA	TRBD1	TRBJ1-3	CAWSVLHGSGQGARGNTIYF	TGTGCCTGGAGTGTACTCCACGGGTCGGGACAGGGGGCTCGAGGAAACACCATATATTTT
TRBV23-1	NA	TRBD2	TRBJ2-3	CASRPINSLAGGSRTDTQYF	TGCGCCAGCAGGCCTATCAACAGTCTAGCGGGAGGGTCCAGGACAGATACGCAGTATTTT
TRBV18	NA	TRBD1	TRBJ1-5	CASSPTRGDQPQHF	TGTGCCAGCTCACCGACCAGGGGGGATCAGCCCCAGCATTTT
TRBV11-2	NA	NA	TRBJ1-1	CASSSWDLNTEAFF	TGTGCCAGCAGCTCCTGGGACTTGAACACTGAAGCTTTCTTT
TRBV5-6	NA	TRBD1	TRBJ2-5	CASSRGGGETQYF	TGTGCCAGCAGCCGAGGGGGCGGAGAGACCCAGTACTTC
TRBV29-1	NA	TRBD1	TRBJ2-7	CSVRTGGSYEQYF	TGCAGCGTGCGGACAGGGGGATCCTACGAGCAGTACTTC
TRBV19	NA	NA	TRBJ1-5	CASRVLTRHQPQHF	TGTGCCAGCAGGGTACTTACCCGCCATCAGCCCCAGCATTTT
TRBV18	NA	TRBD1	TRBJ2-1	CASSRQGDPYNEQFF	TGTGCCAGCTCACGACAGGGGGATCCCTACAATGAGCAGTTCTTC
TRBV2	NA	NA	TRBJ2-7	CASSGSWDEQYF	TGTGCCAGCAGCGGGAGCTGGGACGAGCAGTACTTC
TRBV28	NA	TRBD2	TRBJ2-3	CASQLTSGRARRADTQYF	TGTGCCAGCCAGTTGACTAGCGGGAGGGCCAGACGGGCAGATACGCAGTATTTT
TRBV18	NA	TRBD1	TRBJ1-2	CASSLTGGSGYTF	TGTGCCAGCTCACTGACAGGGGGAAGTGGCTACACCTTC
TRBV7-9	NA	TRBD1	TRBJ2-1	CASSLRGQGYNEQFF	TGTGCCAGCAGCCTTCGGGGACAGGGATACAATGAGCAGTTCTTC
TRBV6-1	NA	NA	TRBJ2-7	CASSETRLYEQYF	TGTGCCAGCAGTGAAACGCGCCTCTACGAGCAGTACTTC
TRBV19	once	TRBD1	TRBJ2-7	CASSMGTGGFSYEQYF	TGTGCCAGTAGTATGGGGACAGGGGGTTTTTCCTACGAGCAGTACTTC
TRBV19	NA	NA	TRBJ1-2	CASSIGYGYTF	TGTGCCAGTAGTATCGGCTATGGCTACACCTTC
TRBV20-1	NA	TRBD1	TRBJ1-5	CSASITGGRGQPQHF	TGCAGTGCTAGTATTACAGGGGGCCGGGGTCAGCCCCAGCATTTT
TRBV12-5	NA	NA	TRBJ2-2	CASGLVISGITGELFF	TGTGCTAGTGGTTTGGTTATCTCAGGGATAACCGGGGAGCTGTTTTTT
TRBV4-3	NA	TRBD2	TRBJ2-2	CASSQSLAGRGYAGELFF	TGCGCCAGCAGCCAATCTCTAGCGGGAAGAGGATATGCCGGGGAGCTGTTTTTT
TRBV4-3	NA	TRBD1	TRBJ1-2	CASSQEMATGGAYGYTF	TGCGCCAGCAGCCAAGAGATGGCGACAGGGGGCGCCTATGGCTACACCTTC
TRBV5-5	NA	NA	TRBJ1-1	CASSPGPDRNTEAFF	TGTGCCAGCAGCCCAGGGCCGGACAGGAACACTGAAGCTTTCTTT
TRBV19	NA	NA	TRBJ1-5	CASSKTGRSNQPQHF	TGTGCCAGTAGTAAAACAGGGAGAAGCAATCAGCCCCAGCATTTT
TRBV30	NA	TRBD1	TRBJ2-2	CAWRQGAWEGPTGELFF	TGTGCCTGGAGACAGGGGGCGTGGGAGGGCCCCACCGGGGAGCTGTTTTTT
TRBV4-1	once	NA	TRBJ2-7	CASSQERYSHEQYF	TGCGCCAGCAGCCAAGAGAGATACAGCCACGAGCAGTACTTC
TRBV19	NA	NA	TRBJ1-1	CASLYGSGLNTEAFF	TGTGCCAGCCTCTACGGATCGGGATTGAACACTGAAGCTTTCTTT
TRBV28	NA	NA	TRBJ2-7	CASSLRYEQYF	TGTGCCAGCAGTTTACGCTACGAGCAGTACTTC
TRBV7-2	NA	NA	TRBJ1-6	CASSLEGTNYSPLHF	TGTGCCAGCAGCTTAGAAGGGACAAATTATTCACCCCTCCACTTT
TRBV12-5	NA	TRBD1	TRBJ1-5	CASGQDRGGNQPQHF	TGTGCTAGTGGTCAGGACAGGGGCGGCAATCAGCCCCAGCATTTT
TRBV4-3	once	TRBD2	TRBJ2-5	CASSQERRLAGQETQYF	TGCGCCAGCAGCCAAGAAAGAAGGCTAGCGGGACAGGAGACCCAGTACTTC
TRBV19	NA	NA	TRBJ2-2	CASSIASGGTGELFF	TGTGCCAGTAGTATAGCTTCCGGGGGAACCGGGGAGCTGTTTTTT
TRBV12-3/TRBV12-4	NA	NA	TRBJ1-5	CASSLADLPQHF	TGTGCCAGCAGTCTGGCTGATCTCCCCCAGCATTTT
TRBV7-2	few	TRBD1	TRBJ2-7	CASRDPGQPPYEQYF	TGTGCCAGCAGAGACCCGGGACAGCCCCCCTACGAGCAGTACTTC
TRBV25-1	NA	NA	TRBJ2-1	CASSEPRYGDRQFF	TGTGCCAGCAGTGAACCGCGGTACGGCGATAGGCAGTTCTTC
TRBV28	NA	NA	TRBJ1-3	CASRNQGSGNTIYF	TGTGCCAGCCGTAACCAGGGCTCTGGAAACACCATATATTTT
TRBV19	NA	NA	TRBJ1-1	CASSIGTQNTEAFF	TGTGCCAGTAGTATTGGGACACAGAACACTGAAGCTTTCTTT
TRBV30	NA	NA	TRBJ2-6	CAWSVLSRFRGANVLTF	TGTGCCTGGAGTGTACTATCACGGTTCCGGGGGGCCAACGTCCTGACTTTC
TRBV6-1	NA	NA	TRBJ1-2	CASSDGYYGYTF	TGTGCCAGCAGTGACGGTTACTATGGCTACACCTTC
TRBV4-3	NA	NA	TRBJ1-1	CASSQDGRGIMNTEAFF	TGCGCCAGCAGCCAAGACGGCAGGGGCATCATGAACACTGAAGCTTTCTTT
TRBV6-6	NA	TRBD1	TRBJ2-7	CASSYSTHRGLGEQYF	TGTGCCAGCAGTTACTCGACTCACAGGGGGCTGGGGGAGCAGTACTTC
TRBV21-1	NA	NA	TRBJ2-7	CASSKVKGADEQYF	TGTGCCAGCAGCAAAGTCAAGGGGGCGGACGAGCAGTACTTC
TRBV19	NA	NA	TRBJ2-7	CASSALGGWPYEQYF	TGTGCCAGTAGCGCCCTCGGGGGATGGCCCTACGAGCAGTACTTC
TRBV9	NA	TRBD2	TRBJ2-5	CASSPLPGGETQYF	TGTGCCAGCAGCCCACTCCCCGGGGGGGAGACCCAGTACTTC
TRBV19	NA	NA	TRBJ1-3	CASRDLGSGNTIYF	TGTGCCAGCAGGGACTTAGGCTCTGGAAACACCATATATTTT
TRBV19	NA	NA	TRBJ2-7	CASSTSGGYEQYF	TGTGCCAGTAGTACCAGTGGCGGCTACGAGCAGTACTTC
TRBV18	NA	TRBD1	TRBJ1-4	CASSPRQGAGEKLFF	TGTGCCAGCTCACCACGACAGGGGGCGGGAGAAAAACTGTTTTTT
TRBV2	NA	TRBD2	TRBJ2-3	CASRTSGRRTDTQYF	TGTGCCAGCAGGACTAGCGGGAGAAGAACAGATACGCAGTATTTT